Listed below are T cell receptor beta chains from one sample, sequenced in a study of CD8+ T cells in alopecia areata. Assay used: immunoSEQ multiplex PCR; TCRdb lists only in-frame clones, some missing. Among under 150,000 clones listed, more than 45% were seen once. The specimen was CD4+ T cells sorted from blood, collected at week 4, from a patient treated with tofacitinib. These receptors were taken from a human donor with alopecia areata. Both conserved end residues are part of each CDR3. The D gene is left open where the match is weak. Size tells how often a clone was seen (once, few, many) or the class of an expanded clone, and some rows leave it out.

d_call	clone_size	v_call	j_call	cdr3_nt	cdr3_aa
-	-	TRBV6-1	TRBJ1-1	TGTGCCAGCAGTGAAAGGGGGAGGAACACTGAAGCTTTCTTT	CASSERGRNTEAFF
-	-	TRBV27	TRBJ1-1	TGTGCCAGCAGTTTAGAGGGTAACACTGAAGCTTTCTTT	CASSLEGNTEAFF
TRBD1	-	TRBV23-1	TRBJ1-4	TGCGCCAGCAGTCGCCAATCGGGACAGGGCCCCTTTAATGAAAAACTGTTTTTT	CASSRQSGQGPFNEKLFF
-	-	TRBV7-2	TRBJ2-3	TGTGCCAGCAGCCCCACGGATACGCAGTATTTT	CASSPTDTQYF
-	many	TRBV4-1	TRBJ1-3	TGCGCCAGCAGCCGCGCGGGGGTGGCTCACCTCGGAAACACCATATATTTT	CASSRAGVAHLGNTIYF
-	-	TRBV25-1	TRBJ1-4	TGTGCCAGCAGGCCTCGGGGTTCAACTAATGAAAAACTGTTTTTT	CASRPRGSTNEKLFF
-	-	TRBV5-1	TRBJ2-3	TGCGCCAGCAGCTTGATGGGACTTCTGAGCACAGATACGCAGTATTTT	CASSLMGLLSTDTQYF
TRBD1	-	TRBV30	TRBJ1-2	TGTGCCTGGAGTAGGCAGGGGGGTTCTGGCTACACCTTC	CAWSRQGGSGYTF
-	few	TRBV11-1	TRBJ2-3	TGTGCCAGCAGCTTAGGGACAGATACGCAGTATTTT	CASSLGTDTQYF
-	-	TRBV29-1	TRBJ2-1	TGCAGCGTTAGAAGCGGCTACAATGAGCAGTTCTTC	CSVRSGYNEQFF
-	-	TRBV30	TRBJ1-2	TGTGCCTGGAGTCTTTCTTTCTCTCATGGCTACACCTTC	CAWSLSFSHGYTF
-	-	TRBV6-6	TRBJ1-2	TGTGCCAGCAGTTCTTACGAGGGCTACACCTTC	CASSSYEGYTF
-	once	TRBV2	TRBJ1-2	TGTGCCAGCAGTGAGAAGGGGGGACAACCCCATGGCTACACCTTC	CASSEKGGQPHGYTF
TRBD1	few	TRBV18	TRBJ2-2	TGTGCCAGCTCACCATTGACAGGGAGCACCGGGGAGCTGTTTTTT	CASSPLTGSTGELFF
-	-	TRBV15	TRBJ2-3	TGTGCCACCAGCAGAACTATAGGACAGGGAGGGACAGATACGCAGTATTTT	CATSRTIGQGGTDTQYF
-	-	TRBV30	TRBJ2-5	TGTGCCTGGAGTGTAGTCAACCAAGAGACCCAGTACTTC	CAWSVVNQETQYF
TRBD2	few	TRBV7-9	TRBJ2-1	TGTGCCAGCAGCTCGACGGGACTAGCGGGAGATGAGCAGTTCTTC	CASSSTGLAGDEQFF
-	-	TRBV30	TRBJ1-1	TGTGCCTGGAGTCCCATTGTAACTGAAGCTTTCTTT	CAWSPIVTEAFF
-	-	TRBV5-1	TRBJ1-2	TGCGCCAGCAGCGATCGGACGGTGGGCTACACCTTC	CASSDRTVGYTF
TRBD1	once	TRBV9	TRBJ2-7	TGTGCCAGCAGCGTCGACAGGGGAACCAGTTACGAGCAGTACTTC	CASSVDRGTSYEQYF
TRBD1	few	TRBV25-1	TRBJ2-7	TGTGCCAGCAGTGTATCCCGGGACAGGAGGGCAGGGGAGCAGTACTTC	CASSVSRDRRAGEQYF
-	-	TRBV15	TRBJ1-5	TGTGCCACCAGCGGAAGAGGTCAGCCCCAGCATTTT	CATSGRGQPQHF
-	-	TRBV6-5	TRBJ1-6	TGTGCCAGCAGGAACCAAGTTGTACCCCTCCACTTT	CASRNQVVPLHF
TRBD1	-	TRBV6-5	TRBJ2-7	TGTGCCAGCAGTCCGGGACAGGGGGTCTACGAGCAGTACTTC	CASSPGQGVYEQYF
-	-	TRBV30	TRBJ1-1	TGTGCCTGGAGTGTACATGGCGGGAACACTGAAGCTTTCTTT	CAWSVHGGNTEAFF
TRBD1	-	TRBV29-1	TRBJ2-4	TGCAGTGGGGGACAGGCCAAAAACATTCAGTACTTC	CSGGQAKNIQYF
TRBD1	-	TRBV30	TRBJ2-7	TGTGCCTGGAGTGCGGTGGACAGGCTCTCCTACGAGCAGTACTTC	CAWSAVDRLSYEQYF
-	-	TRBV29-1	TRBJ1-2	TGCAGCGTTGAATGGGGTAGGGCAGGCGGTGGCTACACCTTC	CSVEWGRAGGGYTF
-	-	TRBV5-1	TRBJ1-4	TGCGCCAGCAGCTGGGACGGGACAACTAATGAAAAACTGTTTTTT	CASSWDGTTNEKLFF
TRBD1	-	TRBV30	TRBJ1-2	TGTGCCTTGACAGGGGGGAGTGGAGGCTACACCTTC	CALTGGSGGYTF
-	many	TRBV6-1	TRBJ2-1	TGTGCCACCATGGACAGCCAATCCTACAATGAGCAGTTCTTC	CATMDSQSYNEQFF
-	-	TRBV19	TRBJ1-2	TGTGCCAGTAGACGGGACTTTTATGGCTACACCTTC	CASRRDFYGYTF
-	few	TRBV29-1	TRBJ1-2	TGCAGCGTTGCCCAGGCGCCTAACTATGGCTACACCTTC	CSVAQAPNYGYTF
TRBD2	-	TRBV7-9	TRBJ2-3	TGTGCCAGCAGCTCTAGCGGGAGGTCTGCAGATACGCAGTATTTT	CASSSSGRSADTQYF
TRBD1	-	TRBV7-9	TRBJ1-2	TGTGCCAGCAGCTTAGCCGGGACAGGGGGTGGCTACACCTTC	CASSLAGTGGGYTF
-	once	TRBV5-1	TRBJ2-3	TGCGCCAGCAGCTCCCTCTTGGACGATACGCAGTATTTT	CASSSLLDDTQYF
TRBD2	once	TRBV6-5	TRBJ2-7	TGTGCCAGCAGTTACGGAATCAGCGGGACCCCCTACGAGCAGTACTTC	CASSYGISGTPYEQYF